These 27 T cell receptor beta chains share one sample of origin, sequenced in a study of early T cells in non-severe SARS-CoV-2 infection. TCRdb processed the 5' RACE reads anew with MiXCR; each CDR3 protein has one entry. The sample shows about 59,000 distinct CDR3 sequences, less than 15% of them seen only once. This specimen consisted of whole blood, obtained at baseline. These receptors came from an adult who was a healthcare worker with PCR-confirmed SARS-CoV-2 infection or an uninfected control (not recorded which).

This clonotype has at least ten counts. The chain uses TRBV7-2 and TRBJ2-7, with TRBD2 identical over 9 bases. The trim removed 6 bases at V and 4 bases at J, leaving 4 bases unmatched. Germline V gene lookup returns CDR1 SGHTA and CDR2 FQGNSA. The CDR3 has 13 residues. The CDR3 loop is CASSSGRGYEQYF. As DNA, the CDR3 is TGTGCCAGCAGTAGCGGGAGAGGGTACGAGCAGTACTTC.

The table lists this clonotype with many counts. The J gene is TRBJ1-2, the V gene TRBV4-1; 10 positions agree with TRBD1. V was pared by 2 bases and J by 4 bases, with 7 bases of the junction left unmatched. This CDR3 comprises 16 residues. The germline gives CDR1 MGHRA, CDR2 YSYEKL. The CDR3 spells CASSQPTGTGVYGYTF. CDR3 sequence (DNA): TGCGCCAGCAGCCAACCCACCGGGACAGGGGTCTATGGCTACACCTTC.

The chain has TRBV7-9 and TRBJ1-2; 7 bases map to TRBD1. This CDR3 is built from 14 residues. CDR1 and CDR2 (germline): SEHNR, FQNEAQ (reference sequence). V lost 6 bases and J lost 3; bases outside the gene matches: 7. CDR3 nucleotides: TGTGCCAGCAGTTATCCGGGACAGTACTATGGCTACACCTTC. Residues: CASSYPGQYYGYTF. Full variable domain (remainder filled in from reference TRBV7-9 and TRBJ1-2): DTGVSQNPRHKITKRGQNVTFRCDPISEHNRLYWYRQTLGQGPEFLTYFQNEAQLEKSRLLSDRFSAERPKGSFSTLEIQRTEQGDSAMYLCASSYPGQYYGYTFGSGTRLTVV.

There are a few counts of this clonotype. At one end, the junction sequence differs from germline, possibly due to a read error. DNA for the CDR3: TGTGCCAGCAGCGTCTTCGCCGGAAAAAATATTCAGTACTTC. Translation: CASSVFAGKNIQYF. This chain uses TRBV3-1 with TRBJ2-4; D gene ambiguous. Germline values: CDR1 LGHDT, CDR2 YNNKEL (reference sequence). The CDR3 runs to 14 residues.

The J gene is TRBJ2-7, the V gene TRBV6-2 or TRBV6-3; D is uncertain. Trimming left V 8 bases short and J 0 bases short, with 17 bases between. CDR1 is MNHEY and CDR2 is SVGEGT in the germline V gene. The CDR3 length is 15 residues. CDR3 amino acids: CASLPRVTPSYEQYF. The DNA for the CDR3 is TGTGCCAGCCTCCCCCGGGTAACGCCCTCCTACGAGCAGTACTTC.

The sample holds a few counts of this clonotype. The CDR3 loop is CAISSTGGGETQYF. CDR3 sequence (DNA): TGTGCCATCAGCTCGACAGGGGGCGGAGAGACCCAGTACTTC. V is TRBV10-3 and J is TRBJ2-5; 10 positions agree with TRBD1. Germline V gene data show CDR1 as ENHRY and CDR2 as SYGVKD. CDR3 length equals 14 residues. V shed 6 bases and J 4 bases; nucleotides not matched to a gene: 5.

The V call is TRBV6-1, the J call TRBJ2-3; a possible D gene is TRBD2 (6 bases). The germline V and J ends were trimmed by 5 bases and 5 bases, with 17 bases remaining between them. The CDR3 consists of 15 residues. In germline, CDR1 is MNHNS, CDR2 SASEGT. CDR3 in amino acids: CASSSSGLIGDTQYF. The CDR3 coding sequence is TGTGCCAGCAGTAGTTCGGGACTCATAGGAGATACGCAGTATTTT.

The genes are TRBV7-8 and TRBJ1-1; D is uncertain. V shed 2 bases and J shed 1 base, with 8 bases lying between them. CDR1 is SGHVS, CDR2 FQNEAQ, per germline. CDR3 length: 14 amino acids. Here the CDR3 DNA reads TGTGCCAGCAGCTTAAGGTCAGCGAACACTGAAGCTTTCTTT. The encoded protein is CASSLRSANTEAFF.

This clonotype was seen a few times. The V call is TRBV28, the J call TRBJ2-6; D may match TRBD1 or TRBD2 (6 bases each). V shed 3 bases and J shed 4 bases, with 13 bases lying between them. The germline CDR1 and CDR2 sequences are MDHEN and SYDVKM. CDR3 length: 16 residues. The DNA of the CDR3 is TGTGCCAGCAGTTTTGGGGGGCCTGTGGGGGCCAACGTCCTGACTTTC. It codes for CASSFGGPVGANVLTF.

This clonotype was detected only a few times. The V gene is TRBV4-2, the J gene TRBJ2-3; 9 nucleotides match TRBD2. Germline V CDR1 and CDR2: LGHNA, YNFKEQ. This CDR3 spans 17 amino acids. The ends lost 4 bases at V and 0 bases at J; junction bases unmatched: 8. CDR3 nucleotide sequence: TGTGCCAGCAGCCCCGGACTAGCGCGATTTAGCACAGATACGCAGTATTTT. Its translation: CASSPGLARFSTDTQYF.

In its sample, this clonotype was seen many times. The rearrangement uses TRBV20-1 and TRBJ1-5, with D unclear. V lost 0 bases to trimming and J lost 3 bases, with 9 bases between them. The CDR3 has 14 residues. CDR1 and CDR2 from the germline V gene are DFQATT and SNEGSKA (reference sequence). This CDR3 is CSARENTFNQPQHF. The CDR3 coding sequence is TGCAGTGCTAGAGAGAACACATTCAATCAGCCCCAGCATTTT.

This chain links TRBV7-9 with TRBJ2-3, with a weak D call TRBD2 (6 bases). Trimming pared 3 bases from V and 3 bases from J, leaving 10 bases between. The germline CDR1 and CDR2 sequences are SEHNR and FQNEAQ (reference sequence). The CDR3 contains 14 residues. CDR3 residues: CASSLGLWTDTQYF. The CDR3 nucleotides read TGTGCCAGCAGCTTGGGACTGTGGACAGATACGCAGTATTTT.

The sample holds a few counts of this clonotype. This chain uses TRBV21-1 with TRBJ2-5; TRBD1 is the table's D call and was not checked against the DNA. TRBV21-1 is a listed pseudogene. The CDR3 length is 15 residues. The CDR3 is CASSKTQGRQETQYF. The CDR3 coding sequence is TGTGCCAGCAGCAAAACCCAGGGGAGGCAAGAGACCCAGTACTTC.

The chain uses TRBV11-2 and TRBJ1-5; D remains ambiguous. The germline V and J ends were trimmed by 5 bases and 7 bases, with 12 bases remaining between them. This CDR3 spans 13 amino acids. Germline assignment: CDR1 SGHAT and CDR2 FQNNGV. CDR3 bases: TGTGCCAGCAGCCGGAATTCGGGGCAGCCCCAGCATTTT. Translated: CASSRNSGQPQHF.

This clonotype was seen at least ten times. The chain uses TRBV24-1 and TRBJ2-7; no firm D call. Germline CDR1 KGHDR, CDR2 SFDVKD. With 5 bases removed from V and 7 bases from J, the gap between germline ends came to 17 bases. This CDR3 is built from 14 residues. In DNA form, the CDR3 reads TGTGCCACCAGTGGCGGCGATCCCTACGAGGAGCAGTACTTC. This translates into CATSGGDPYEEQYF.

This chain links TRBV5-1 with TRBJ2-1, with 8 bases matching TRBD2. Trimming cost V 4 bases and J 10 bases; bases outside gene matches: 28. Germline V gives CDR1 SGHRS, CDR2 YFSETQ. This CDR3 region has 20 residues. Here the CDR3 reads CASSLNTLWAGTSIPWEQFF. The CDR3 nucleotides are TGCGCCAGCAGCCTGAACACCCTATGGGCGGGGACTAGTATCCCTTGGGAGCAGTTCTTC.

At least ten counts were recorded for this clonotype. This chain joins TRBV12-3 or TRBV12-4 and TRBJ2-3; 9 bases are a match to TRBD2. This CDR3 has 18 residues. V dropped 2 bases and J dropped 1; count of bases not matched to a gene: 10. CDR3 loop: CASSLRPGLAGRTDTQYF. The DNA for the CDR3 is TGTGCCAGCAGTTTACGCCCCGGGCTAGCGGGGCGCACAGATACGCAGTATTTT.

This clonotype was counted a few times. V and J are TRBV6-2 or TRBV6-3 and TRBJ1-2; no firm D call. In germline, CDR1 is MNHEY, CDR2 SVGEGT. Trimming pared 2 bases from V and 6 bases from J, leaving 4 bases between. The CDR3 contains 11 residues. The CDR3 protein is CASSYLNGYTF. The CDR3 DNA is TGTGCCAGCAGTTACCTGAATGGCTACACCTTC.

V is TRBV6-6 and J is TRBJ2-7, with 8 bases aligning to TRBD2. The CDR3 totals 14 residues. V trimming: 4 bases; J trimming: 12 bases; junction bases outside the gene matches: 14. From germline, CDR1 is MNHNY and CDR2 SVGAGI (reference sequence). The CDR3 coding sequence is TGTGCCAGCAGTTCCCAGACTAGCGCCCCTTCGTGGTACTTC. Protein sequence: CASSSQTSAPSWYF.

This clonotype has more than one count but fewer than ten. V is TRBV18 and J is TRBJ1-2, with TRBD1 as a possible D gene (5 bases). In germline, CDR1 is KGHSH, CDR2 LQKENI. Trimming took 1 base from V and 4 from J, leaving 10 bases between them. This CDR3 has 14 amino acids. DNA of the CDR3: TGTGCCAGCTCACCACGTAGGGGAACCTATGGCTACACCTTC. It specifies CASSPRRGTYGYTF.

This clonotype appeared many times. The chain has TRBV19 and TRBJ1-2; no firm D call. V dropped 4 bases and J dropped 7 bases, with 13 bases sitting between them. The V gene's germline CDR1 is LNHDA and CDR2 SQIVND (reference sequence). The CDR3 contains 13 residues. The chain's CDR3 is CASSTGRYGGYTF. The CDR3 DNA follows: TGTGCCAGTAGTACGGGAAGATACGGTGGCTACACCTTC.

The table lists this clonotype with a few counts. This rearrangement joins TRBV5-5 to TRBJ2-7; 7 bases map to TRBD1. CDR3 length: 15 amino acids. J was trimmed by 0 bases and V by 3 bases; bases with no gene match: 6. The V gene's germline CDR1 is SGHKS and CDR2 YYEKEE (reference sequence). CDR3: CASSSRDSYSYEQYF. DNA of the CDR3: TGTGCCAGCAGCTCCCGGGACAGCTACTCCTACGAGCAGTACTTC.

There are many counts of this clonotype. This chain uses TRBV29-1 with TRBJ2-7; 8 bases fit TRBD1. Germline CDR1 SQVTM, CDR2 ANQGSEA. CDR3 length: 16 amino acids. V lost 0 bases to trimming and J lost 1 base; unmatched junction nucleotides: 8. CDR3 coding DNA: TGCAGCGTTGAAGACACAAACACAGGGGGGTCCTACGAGCAGTACTTC. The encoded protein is CSVEDTNTGGSYEQYF.

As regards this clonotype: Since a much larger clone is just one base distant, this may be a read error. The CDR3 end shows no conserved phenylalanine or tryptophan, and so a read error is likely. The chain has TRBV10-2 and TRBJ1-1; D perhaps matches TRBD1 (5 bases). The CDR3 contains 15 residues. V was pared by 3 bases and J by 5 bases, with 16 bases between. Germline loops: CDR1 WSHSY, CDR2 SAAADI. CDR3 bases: TGCGCCAGCAGTGATCCCCCGGCGGGGGGGACTGAAGCTTTCCTT. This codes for CASSDPPAGGTEAFL.

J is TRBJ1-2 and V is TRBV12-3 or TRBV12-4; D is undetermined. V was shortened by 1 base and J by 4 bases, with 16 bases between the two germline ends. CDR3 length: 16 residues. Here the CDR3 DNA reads TGTGCCAGCAGTTTAGACTCACAGATCAATCTCTATGGCTACACCTTC. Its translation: CASSLDSQINLYGYTF.

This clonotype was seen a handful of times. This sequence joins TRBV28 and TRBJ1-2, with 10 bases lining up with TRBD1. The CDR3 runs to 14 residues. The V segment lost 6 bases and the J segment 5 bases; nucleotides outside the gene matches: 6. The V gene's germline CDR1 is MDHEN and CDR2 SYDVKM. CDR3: CASRKPGQGYGYTF. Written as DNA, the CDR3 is TGTGCCAGCAGGAAACCGGGACAGGGGTATGGCTACACCTTC.

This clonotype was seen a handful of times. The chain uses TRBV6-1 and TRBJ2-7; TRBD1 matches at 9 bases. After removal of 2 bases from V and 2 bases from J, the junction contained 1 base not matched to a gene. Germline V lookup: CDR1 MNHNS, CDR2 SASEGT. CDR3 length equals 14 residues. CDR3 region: CASSETGGPYEQYF. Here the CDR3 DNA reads TGTGCCAGCAGTGAAACAGGGGGCCCCTACGAGCAGTACTTC.